These 8 T cell receptor beta chains were sequenced from one sample in a study of a mutant IDH1 vaccine in newly diagnosed glioma. Noted time point: baseline, week 1 (first vaccination visit). Specified treatment: pre-vaccination baseline after standard-of-care therapy. TCRdb's table, derived via immunoSEQ multiplex PCR, lists solely in-frame clones and lacks some. Of around 63,000 clones listed, about 91% are singletons. Sequencing used PBMCs, obtained from a glioma patient treated with radiotherapy, temozolomide or both. The receptors shown here come from a middle-aged man with glioma.

This sequence joins TRBV6-4 and TRBJ1-2; D gene ambiguous. V was cut by 7 bases and J by 3 bases, with 15 bases left in between. Germline V gives CDR1 MRHNA, CDR2 SNTAGT. This CDR3 has 14 residues. The CDR3 region is CASILLGRYYGYTF. In DNA form, the CDR3 reads TGTGCCAGCATTCTCCTGGGCAGGTACTATGGCTACACCTTC.

The J gene is TRBJ2-1, the V gene TRBV14, with 10 nucleotides matching TRBD2. The V and J ends lost 0 bases and 9 bases, in that order; junction bases with no gene match: 8. This CDR3 spans 16 amino acids. Per the germline V gene, CDR1 is SGHDN and CDR2 is FVKESK. Here the CDR3 reads CASSQDVGLAAAEQFF. For the CDR3, the DNA is TGTGCCAGCAGCCAAGACGTAGGACTAGCGGCAGCTGAGCAGTTCTTC.

This clone was observed a few times. CDR3 sequence (DNA): TGTGCCAGCAGCTTAGGGGGTGAAGCTTTCTTT. Amino acids: CASSLGGEAFF. The rearrangement links TRBV5-4 to TRBJ1-1, with a weak D call TRBD1 (6 bases). Trimming took 2 bases from V and 7 from J, leaving 6 bases between them. The CDR3 contains 11 residues. Looked up from germline, CDR1 is SGHNT and CDR2 is YYREEE (reference sequence).

This clone has only one observation. This rearrangement joins TRBV4-2 to TRBJ2-7; 15 nucleotides align to TRBD2. V lost 4 bases to trimming and J lost 0 bases; unmatched junction nucleotides: 16. The CDR3 extends over 21 amino acids. From germline, CDR1 is LGHNA and CDR2 YNFKEQ. CDR3 bases: TGTGCCAGCAGCCTTTACGAGGGGGGGACTAGCGGGGGGCGAAGCTCCTACGAGCAGTACTTC. Protein: CASSLYEGGTSGGRSSYEQYF.

This chain uses TRBV4-3 with TRBJ2-7, with D possibly being TRBD1 (7 bases). CDR3 length: 17 amino acids. Germline V gene sequence: CDR1 LGHNA, CDR2 YSLEER. V shed 0 bases and J shed 4 bases, with 19 bases lying between them. DNA for the CDR3: TGCGCCAGCAGCCAAGATTCAGGGGGGCTCTCGGGTTACGAGCAGTACTTC. It yields the protein CASSQDSGGLSGYEQYF.

This chain connects TRBV5-1 to TRBJ2-1; D is uncertain. From germline, CDR1 is SGHRS and CDR2 YFSETQ. CDR3 size: 13 residues. The V gene lost 4 bases and the J gene lost 9 bases, with 14 bases spanning the gap. The CDR3, as DNA: TGCGCCAGCAGCCCCGGCCCATCGGCTGAGCAGTTCTTC. Translating it yields CASSPGPSAEQFF.

On this clone itself: Other DNA sequences from this sample encode an identical CDR3 as well. This rearrangement joins TRBV2 to TRBJ1-1; D unresolved. This CDR3 has 15 amino acids. Germline CDR1 reads SNHLY; CDR2 reads FYNNEI. Trimming stripped 7 bases from V and 8 bases from J, with 23 bases between. The CDR3 DNA reads TGTGCCAGCACCTCAACGGTCGGCCTAGGAGTAGAAGCTTTCTTT. As protein: CASTSTVGLGVEAFF. Together with reference TRBV2 and TRBJ1-1, the CDR3 gives the full variable domain: EPEVTQTPSHQVTQMGQEVILRCVPISNHLYFYWYRQILGQKVEFLVSFYNNEISEKSEIFDDQFSVERPDGSNFTLKIRSTKLEDSAMYFCASTSTVGLGVEAFFGQGTRLTVV.

This chain joins TRBV29-1 and TRBJ1-3; weak D call: TRBD1 (5 bases). Germline V gene sequence: CDR1 SQVTM, CDR2 ANQGSEA. The CDR3 sequence is 14 residues long. Trimming removed 1 base from V and 0 bases from J, with 7 bases in between. CDR3 loop: CSVEGGDSGNTIYF. DNA for the CDR3: TGCAGCGTTGAAGGGGGGGACTCTGGAAACACCATATATTTT.